Listed below are T cell receptor beta chains from one sample, sequenced in a study of beta chain features in type 1 diabetes. The data were produced by immunoSEQ multiplex PCR, yet TCRdb's version contains in-frame clones alone and is incomplete. The sample carries 200,000 to 300,000 clones, about a fifth recorded once. The specimen was naive CD4+ T cells from blood. Every receptor here comes from a woman aged 40 to 50 with type 1 diabetes. The CDR3 runs from the conserved cysteine through the conserved F or W. D genes are given only for firm matches. Expanded clones are given a class, and other clones once, few, many or no size at all.

v_call	clone_size	j_call	d_call	cdr3_nt	cdr3_aa
TRBV29-1	NA	TRBJ2-3	NA	TGCAGCGCGATACAGGGCACAGATACGCAGTATTTT	CSAIQGTDTQYF
TRBV7-3	NA	TRBJ2-3	NA	TGTGCCAGCAGCGACGGGTGGGGCACAGATACGCAGTATTTT	CASSDGWGTDTQYF
TRBV7-3	few	TRBJ2-5	NA	TGTGCCAGCAGCTTCGGGGGGCGCACAGAGACCCAGTACTTC	CASSFGGRTETQYF
TRBV10-3	NA	TRBJ2-3	NA	TGTGCCATCTCCCGGGAAGACCCAGATACGCAGTATTTT	CAISREDPDTQYF
TRBV19	NA	TRBJ2-7	NA	TGTGCCAGTAGTATGGGCACATCGAGCTCCTACGAGCAGTACTTC	CASSMGTSSSYEQYF
TRBV18	NA	TRBJ2-5	NA	TGTGCCAGCTCACCAAATGAATCAGACCAAGAGACCCAGTACTTC	CASSPNESDQETQYF
TRBV28	NA	TRBJ2-7	NA	TGTGCCAGCAGTTTATCGGCTGGGGACTTAGGCTACGAGCAGTACTTC	CASSLSAGDLGYEQYF
TRBV5-1	NA	TRBJ1-6	NA	TGCGCCAGCAGCTTAGGAGAGACCTATAATTCACCCCTCCACTTT	CASSLGETYNSPLHF
TRBV5-1	NA	TRBJ1-1	TRBD1	TGCGCCAGCAGCCCCACCCTGACAGGGGCAAACACTGAAGCTTTCTTT	CASSPTLTGANTEAFF
TRBV9	NA	TRBJ2-2	NA	TGTGCCAGCAGAGAAACGACATCCACCGGGGAGCTGTTTTTT	CASRETTSTGELFF
TRBV18	NA	TRBJ2-7	NA	TGTGCCAGCTCACCACGTCGAGACAGCTCCTACGAGCAGTACTTC	CASSPRRDSSYEQYF
TRBV7-9	few	TRBJ1-6	NA	TGTGCCAGCAGCTTAGACAGGGCCACCTGGAATTCACCCCTCCACTTT	CASSLDRATWNSPLHF
TRBV9	NA	TRBJ2-2	TRBD2	TGTGCCAGCAGCGCCCTAGCGGGGGCGAACACCGGGGAGCTGTTTTTT	CASSALAGANTGELFF
TRBV7-3	NA	TRBJ2-1	TRBD2	TGTGCCAGCAGCCCCGGGACTAGCGGGAGTAGGCAGTTCTTC	CASSPGTSGSRQFF
TRBV18	NA	TRBJ1-2	TRBD1	TGTGCCAGCTCACCCAGGGACAGGGCTCAATCTTCGTGGGGCTACACCTTC	CASSPRDRAQSSWGYTF
TRBV14	NA	TRBJ2-3	NA	TGTGCCAGCAGCCGCCCCGGGCCGGGAGTAGCAGATACGCAGTATTTT	CASSRPGPGVADTQYF
TRBV18	few	TRBJ2-7	NA	TGTGCCAGCTCACCTCTCCCCAGCTCCTACGAGCAGTACTTC	CASSPLPSSYEQYF
TRBV29-1	few	TRBJ1-2	NA	TGCAGCGCGCAGGGAACTAACTATGGCTACACCTTC	CSAQGTNYGYTF
TRBV30	NA	TRBJ2-1	NA	TGTGCCTGGAGTCCTTCACCCGGGGAGCAGTTCTTC	CAWSPSPGEQFF
TRBV6-4	NA	TRBJ2-2	NA	TGTGCCAGCAGCCGGGACACGAACACCGGGGAGCTGTTTTTT	CASSRDTNTGELFF
TRBV7-3	few	TRBJ2-1	NA	TGTGCCAGCAGCTTAAATCTTCGAGATGAGCAGTTCTTC	CASSLNLRDEQFF
TRBV14	few	TRBJ1-4	TRBD1	TGTGCCAGCAGCCAGCGGACAGGGCCTAATGAAAAACTGTTTTTT	CASSQRTGPNEKLFF
TRBV7-7	few	TRBJ2-7	NA	TGTGCTAGCAGCTTCAGGGGAGGGGACGAGCAGTACTTC	CASSFRGGDEQYF
TRBV2	NA	TRBJ2-7	NA	TGTGCCAGCAGGACCCCGGGGGAGCAGTACTTC	CASRTPGEQYF
TRBV14	few	TRBJ2-3	NA	TGTGCCAGCAGCCACGCAGATACGCAGTATTTT	CASSHADTQYF
TRBV29-1	NA	TRBJ1-3	TRBD1	TGCAGCGTTGAAACAGGGGTAAACACCATATATTTT	CSVETGVNTIYF
TRBV5-4	NA	TRBJ2-5	TRBD2	TGTGCCAGCAGCTCCTGGACTAGCGGCCAAGAGACCCAGTACTTC	CASSSWTSGQETQYF
TRBV14	few	TRBJ2-2	NA	TGTGCCAGCAGCCTCAGGACTGACCCGAACACCGGGGAGCTGTTTTTT	CASSLRTDPNTGELFF
TRBV15	few	TRBJ2-5	NA	TGTGCCACCAGCAGGTATGGAGGAAGGACCCAAGAGACCCAGTACTTC	CATSRYGGRTQETQYF
TRBV30	NA	TRBJ2-7	TRBD2	TGTGCCTGGACTAGCGGGAGAGGGGGGGAGCAGTACTTC	CAWTSGRGGEQYF
TRBV4-2	NA	TRBJ2-7	TRBD1	TGTGCCAGCAGCCAAATACCGGGACAGGAGAGCTCCTACGAGCAGTACTTC	CASSQIPGQESSYEQYF
TRBV30	NA	TRBJ2-5	TRBD2	TGTGCCTGGAACTTCGGGGGGTTAGGGGCCCAGTACTTC	CAWNFGGLGAQYF
TRBV11-1	NA	TRBJ2-7	NA	TGTGCCAGCAGCTTAGAGGTGGGCCCCTACGAGCAGTACTTC	CASSLEVGPYEQYF
TRBV20-1	few	TRBJ2-1	NA	TGCAGTGCTGTTGACAGGAATGAGCAGTTCTTC	CSAVDRNEQFF
TRBV5-1	few	TRBJ2-7	TRBD1	TGCGCCAGCAGCACGACGGGACAGGGGAGGTTCGAGCAGTACTTC	CASSTTGQGRFEQYF